A selection of T cell receptor beta chains follows, all from one sample in a study of vaccination and CD4 T cells after COVID-19. TCRdb re-called the PCR reads through MiXCR, storing one row per CDR3 protein. The sample yields 7,500 to 9,000 distinct CDR3 sequences, approximately 49% seen once. These TCRs' antigens remain unknown. Material for sequencing was CD4+ T cells from blood, cultured in vitro. Receptors originate from a human donor who had recovered from COVID-19. Both conserved end residues are part of each CDR3. The D gene is left open where the match is weak. Size tells how often a clone was seen (once, few, many) or the class of an expanded clone, and some rows leave it out.

v_gene,abundance,d_gene,j_gene,CDR3nt,CDR3aa
TRBV20-1,NA,TRBD2,TRBJ2-1,TGCAGTGCCCCTACTAGCGGGAGGGCCTCCTACAATGAGCAGTTCTTC,CSAPTSGRASYNEQFF
TRBV12-3/TRBV12-4,NA,NA,TRBJ1-2,TGTGCCAGCAGCCGCCGTTCCAGGGATGGCTACACCTTC,CASSRRSRDGYTF
TRBV6-2/TRBV6-3,NA,TRBD2,TRBJ2-7,TGTGCCAGCAGTGCTAGCGGGAGCTCCTACGAGCAGTACTTC,CASSASGSSYEQYF
TRBV20-1,NA,TRBD2,TRBJ2-7,TGCAGTGCCGCTAGCGGGAGGGACAACGAGCAGTACTTC,CSAASGRDNEQYF
TRBV20-1,NA,TRBD2,TRBJ2-1,TGCAGTGCTAGAGATTGGGGGAGGGCCATCCCTGAGCAGTTCTTC,CSARDWGRAIPEQFF
TRBV5-5,NA,NA,TRBJ2-2,TGTGCCAGCAGCCGAACAGGGGAGGGCTCCGGGGAGCTGTTTTTT,CASSRTGEGSGELFF
TRBV5-1,NA,NA,TRBJ2-5,TGCGCCAGCAGCTTGGAGGTCCAAGAGACCCAGTACTTC,CASSLEVQETQYF
TRBV2,few,TRBD1,TRBJ1-1,TGTGCCAGCAGGCGTAGGACAGGGGGGGGGAACACTGAAGCTTTCTTT,CASRRRTGGGNTEAFF
TRBV6-5,few,NA,TRBJ2-5,TGTGCCAGCAGTTACCTAACGACGGGAGAGACCCAGTACTTC,CASSYLTTGETQYF
TRBV5-1,NA,TRBD2,TRBJ2-1,TGCGCCAGCAGCTTGGTCCTAGCGGGGGGGCACGAGCAGTTCTTC,CASSLVLAGGHEQFF
TRBV19,NA,TRBD1,TRBJ2-2,TGTGCCAGTAGTACGACAGGGGGCATTTTCGGGGAGCTGTTTTTT,CASSTTGGIFGELFF